This T cell receptor (beta chain) came from a study of blood T cells in healthy people across ages. Notes on the study in general: A strong correlation was seen between TCR beta diversity and naive T cell percentage.

It was with a sample-barcoded 5' primer and a J-beta primer mix that a second PCR of roughly 6 to 12 cycles was run. TCRdb analysed the 5' RACE reads with MiXCR anew, one entry per CDR3 protein. The table shows 750,000 to 850,000 distinct CDR3 sequences, with 25% occurring only once. V was clipped by 4 bases and J by 6 bases, with 15 bases between them. Looked up from germline, CDR1 is MNHNY and CDR2 is SVGAGI (reference sequence). The CDR3 runs to 14 residues. This clonotype occurred a few times. The antigen is unknown. The same data also went into a second study, on T cells of mothers and their children. That paper adds: Using around 1.6 ug per 15 ul, all extracted RNA underwent cDNA synthesis. No T cell clones of persistent microchimeric origin were detected.

The chain is built from TRBV6-6 and TRBJ1-1; D gene uncertain. What was sequenced was blood. The clonotype originates from a boy under 18 in good health. The CDR3 region has the DNA TGTGCCAGCAGTTCGGGGTTCGGTATCGCTGAAGCTTTCTTT. Amino acid sequence: CASSSGFGIAEAFF.